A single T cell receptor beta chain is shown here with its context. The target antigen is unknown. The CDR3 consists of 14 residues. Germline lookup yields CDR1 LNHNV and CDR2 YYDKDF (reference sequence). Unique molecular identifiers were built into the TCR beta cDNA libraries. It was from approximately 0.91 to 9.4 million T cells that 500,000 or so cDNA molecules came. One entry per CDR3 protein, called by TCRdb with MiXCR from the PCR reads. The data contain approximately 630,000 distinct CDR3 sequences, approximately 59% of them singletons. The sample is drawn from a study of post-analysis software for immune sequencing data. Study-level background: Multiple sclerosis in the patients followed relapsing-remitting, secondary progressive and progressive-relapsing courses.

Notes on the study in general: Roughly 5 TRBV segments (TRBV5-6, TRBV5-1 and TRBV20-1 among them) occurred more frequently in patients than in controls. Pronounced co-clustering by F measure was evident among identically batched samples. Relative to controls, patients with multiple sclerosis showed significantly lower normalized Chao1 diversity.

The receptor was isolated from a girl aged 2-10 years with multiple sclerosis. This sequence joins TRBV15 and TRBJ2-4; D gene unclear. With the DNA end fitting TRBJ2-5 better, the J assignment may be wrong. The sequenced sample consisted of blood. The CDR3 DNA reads TGTGCCACCAGCAGGGTTCCGAGAATAGAGACCCAGTACTTC. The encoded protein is CATSRVPRIETQYF.